A selection of T cell receptor beta chains follows, all from one sample in a study of immune characteristics of hereditary and idiopathic chronic pancreatitis. This table comes from immunoSEQ multiplex PCR, and its TCRdb copy is limited to in-frame clones, with some not included. The repertoire includes around 6,200 clones, around 75% of them detected once, and about 7% sits in the top ten. The sample comprised pancreas tissue with hereditary chronic pancreatitis. These receptors all come from a human donor with chronic pancreatitis. CDR3s leave out the opening cysteine and the closing phenylalanine or tryptophan.

>TRBV6-5|11|TRBJ1-5
ASRGGFNQPQH
>TRBV7-8|11|TRBJ1-1
ASSSDRRHEAF
>TRBV7-2|13|TRBJ2-7
ASSLGGSGGDEQY
>TRBV5-1|13|TRBJ2-2
ASGGVGSNTGELF
>TRBV27|14|TRBJ2-3
ASSLYPFRAPDTQY
>TRBV12-3/TRBV12-4|11|TRBJ2-1
ASRAGAYNEQF
>TRBV5-1|12|TRBJ1-1
ASSFDGGNTEAF
>TRBV5-1|11|TRBJ2-2
ASSLAESGELF
>TRBV6-2/TRBV6-3|14|TRBJ2-3
ASSYEAVGPKDTQY
>TRBV29-1|13|TRBJ2-2
SAISAGRNTGELF
>TRBV4-1|16|TRBJ2-2
ASSQDRLAGGQGGELF
>TRBV5-4|10|TRBJ2-1
ASSFGRNEQF
>TRBV5-1|11|TRBJ2-1
ASSRDRGHEQF
>TRBV4-2|10|TRBJ2-1
ASSQWGGEQF
>TRBV7-9|12|TRBJ1-5
ASSLTDSNQPQH
>TRBV19|12|TRBJ1-1
ASSWGRMNTEAF
>TRBV6-1|10|TRBJ1-2
ASSDVAYGYT
>TRBV6-6|10|TRBJ1-3
ASSPKGNTIY
>TRBV3-1/TRBV3-2|15|TRBJ1-3
ASSQAAVSFYGNTIY
>TRBV30|13|TRBJ1-5
AWSEGDRGGQPQH
>TRBV5-1|11|TRBJ2-7
ASSRDNSYEQY
>TRBV3-1/TRBV3-2|11|TRBJ2-4
ASSQGGKNIQY
>TRBV7-9|12|TRBJ1-1
ASSRPTGMSEAF
>TRBV4-3|13|TRBJ1-1
ASSPSPMRGAEAF
>TRBV7-9|12|TRBJ1-1
ASSLVGVGTEAF
>TRBV28|13|TRBJ2-3
ASSSDRGQADTQY
>TRBV7-9|12|TRBJ1-6
ASSSGHGVSPLH